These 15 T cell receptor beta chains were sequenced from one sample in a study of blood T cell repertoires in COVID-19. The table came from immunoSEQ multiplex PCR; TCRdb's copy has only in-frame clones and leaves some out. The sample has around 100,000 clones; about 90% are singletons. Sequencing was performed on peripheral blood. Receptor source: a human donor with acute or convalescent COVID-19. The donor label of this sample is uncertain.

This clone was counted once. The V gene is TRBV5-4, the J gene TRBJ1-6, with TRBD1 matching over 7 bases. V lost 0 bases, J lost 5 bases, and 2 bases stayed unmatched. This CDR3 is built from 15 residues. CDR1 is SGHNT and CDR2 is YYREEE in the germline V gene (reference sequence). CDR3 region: CASSLGQGHNSPLHF. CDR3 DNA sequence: TGTGCCAGCAGCTTGGGACAGGGTCATAATTCACCCCTCCACTTT.

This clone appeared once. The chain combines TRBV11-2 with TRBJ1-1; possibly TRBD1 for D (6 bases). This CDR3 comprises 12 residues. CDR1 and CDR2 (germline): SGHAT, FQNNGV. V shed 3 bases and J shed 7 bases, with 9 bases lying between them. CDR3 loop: CASSLKGDEAFF. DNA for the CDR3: TGTGCCAGCAGCTTGAAGGGGGATGAAGCTTTCTTT.

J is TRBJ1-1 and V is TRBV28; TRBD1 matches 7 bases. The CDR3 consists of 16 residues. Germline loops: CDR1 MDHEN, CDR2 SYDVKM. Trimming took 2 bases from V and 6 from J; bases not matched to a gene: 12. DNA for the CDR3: TGTGCCAGCAGTTTACTACAGGGGACCGGGGGGGCTGAAGCTTTCTTT. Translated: CASSLLQGTGGAEAFF.

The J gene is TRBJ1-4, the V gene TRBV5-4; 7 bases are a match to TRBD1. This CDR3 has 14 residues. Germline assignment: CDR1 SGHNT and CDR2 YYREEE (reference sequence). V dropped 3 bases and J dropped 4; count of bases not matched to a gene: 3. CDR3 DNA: TGTGCCAGCAGCTCGGGACAGCTTAATGAAAAACTGTTTTTT. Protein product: CASSSGQLNEKLFF.

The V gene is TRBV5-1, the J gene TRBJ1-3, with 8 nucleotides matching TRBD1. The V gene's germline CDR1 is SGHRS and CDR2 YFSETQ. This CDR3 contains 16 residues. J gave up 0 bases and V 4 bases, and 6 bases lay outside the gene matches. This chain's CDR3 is CASSAAGGSSGNTIYF. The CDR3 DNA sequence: TGCGCCAGCAGCGCTGCAGGGGGCTCCTCTGGAAACACCATATATTTT.

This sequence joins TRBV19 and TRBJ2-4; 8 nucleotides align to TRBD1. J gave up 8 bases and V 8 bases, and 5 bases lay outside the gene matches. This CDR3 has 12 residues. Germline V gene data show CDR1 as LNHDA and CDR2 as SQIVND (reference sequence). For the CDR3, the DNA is TGTGCCAGTGGACAGGGCACGGACATTCAGTACTTC. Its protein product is CASGQGTDIQYF.

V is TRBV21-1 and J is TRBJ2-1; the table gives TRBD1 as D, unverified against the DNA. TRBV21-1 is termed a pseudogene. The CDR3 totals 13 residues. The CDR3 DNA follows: TGTGCCAGCTTACAGACAGATGTGGATGAGCAGTTCTTC. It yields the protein CASLQTDVDEQFF.

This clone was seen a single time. The CDR3 sequence: CSAAGQMNTEAFF. For the CDR3, the DNA is TGCAGCGCTGCGGGACAGATGAACACTGAAGCTTTCTTT. J is TRBJ1-1 and V is TRBV29-1; TRBD1 aligns across 7 bases. J lost 0 bases, V lost 7 bases, and 5 bases had no gene match. CDR1 and CDR2 from the germline V gene are SQVTM and ANQGSEA. This CDR3 region has 13 residues.

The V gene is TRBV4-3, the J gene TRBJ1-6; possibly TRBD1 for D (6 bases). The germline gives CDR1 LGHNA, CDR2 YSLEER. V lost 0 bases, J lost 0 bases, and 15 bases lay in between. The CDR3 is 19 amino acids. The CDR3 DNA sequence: TGCGCCAGCAGCCAAGATCTGTTGCAGGGGAGCTCCTATAATTCACCCCTCCACTTT. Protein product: CASSQDLLQGSSYNSPLHF.

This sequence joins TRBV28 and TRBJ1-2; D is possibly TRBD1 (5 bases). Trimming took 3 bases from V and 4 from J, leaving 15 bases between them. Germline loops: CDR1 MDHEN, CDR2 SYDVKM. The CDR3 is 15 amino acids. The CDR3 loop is CASSFLAQGSYGYTF. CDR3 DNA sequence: TGTGCCAGCAGTTTCCTCGCCCAGGGAAGCTATGGCTACACCTTC.

This CDR3 is CSAAGGPPEAFF. In DNA form, the CDR3 reads TGCAGCGCAGCAGGGGGTCCTCCTGAAGCTTTCTTT. The chain joins TRBV29-1 to TRBJ1-1, with TRBD1 matching over 7 bases. Germline CDR1 SQVTM, CDR2 ANQGSEA. V shed 7 bases and J 6 bases; nucleotides not matched to a gene: 8. CDR3 length equals 12 residues. The full variable domain, completed using reference TRBV29-1 and TRBJ1-1, is SAVISQKPSRDICQRGTSLTIQCQVDSQVTMMFWYRQQPGQSLTLIATANQGSEATYESGFVIDKFPISRPNLTFSTLTVSNMSPEDSSIYLCSAAGGPPEAFFGQGTRLTVV.

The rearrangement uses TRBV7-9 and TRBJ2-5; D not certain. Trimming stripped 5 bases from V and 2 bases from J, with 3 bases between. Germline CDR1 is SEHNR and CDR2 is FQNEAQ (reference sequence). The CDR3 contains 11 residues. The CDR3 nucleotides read TGTGCCAGCAGCATACAAGAGACCCAGTACTTC. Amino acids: CASSIQETQYF.

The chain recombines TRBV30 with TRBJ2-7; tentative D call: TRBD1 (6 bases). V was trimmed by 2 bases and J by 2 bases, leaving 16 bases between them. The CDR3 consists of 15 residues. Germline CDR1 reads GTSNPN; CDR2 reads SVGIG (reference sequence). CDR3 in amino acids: CAWSPRLGQPYEQYF. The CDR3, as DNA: TGTGCCTGGAGTCCCCGGCTCGGACAGCCCTACGAGCAGTACTTC. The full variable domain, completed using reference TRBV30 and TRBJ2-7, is SQTIHQWPATLVQPVGSPLSLECTVEGTSNPNLYWYRQAAGRGLQLLFYSVGIGQISSEVPQNLSASRPQDRQFILSSKKLLLSDSGFYLCAWSPRLGQPYEQYFGPGTRLTVT.

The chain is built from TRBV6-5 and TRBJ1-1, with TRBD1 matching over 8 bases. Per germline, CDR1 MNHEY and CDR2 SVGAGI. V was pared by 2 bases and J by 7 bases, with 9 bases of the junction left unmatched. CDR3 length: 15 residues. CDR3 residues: CASSYRGQGSREAFF. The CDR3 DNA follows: TGTGCCAGCAGTTACCGCGGACAGGGAAGTCGTGAAGCTTTCTTT.

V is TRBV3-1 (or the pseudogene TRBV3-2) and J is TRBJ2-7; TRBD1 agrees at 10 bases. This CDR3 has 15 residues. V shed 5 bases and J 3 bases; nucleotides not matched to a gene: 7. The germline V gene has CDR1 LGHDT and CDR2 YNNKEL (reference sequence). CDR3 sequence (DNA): TGTGCCAGCAGCGGTAATTGGGACAGGGGCTACGAGCAGTACTTC. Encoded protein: CASSGNWDRGYEQYF.